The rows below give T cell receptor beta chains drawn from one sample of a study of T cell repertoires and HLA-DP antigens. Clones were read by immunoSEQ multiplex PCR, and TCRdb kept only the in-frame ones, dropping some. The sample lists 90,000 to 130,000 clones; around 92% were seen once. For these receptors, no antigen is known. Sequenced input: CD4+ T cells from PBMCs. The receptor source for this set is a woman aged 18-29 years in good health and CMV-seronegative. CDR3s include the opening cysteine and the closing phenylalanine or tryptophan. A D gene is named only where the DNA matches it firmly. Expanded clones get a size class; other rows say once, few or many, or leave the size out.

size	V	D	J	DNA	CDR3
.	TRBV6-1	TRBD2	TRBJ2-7	TGTGCCAGCAGTGCAAGCGGGAGGATCCCCGAGCAGTACTTC	CASSASGRIPEQYF
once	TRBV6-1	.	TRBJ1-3	TGTGCCAGCAGTGAGGGACATAACTCTGGAAACACCATATATTTT	CASSEGHNSGNTIYF
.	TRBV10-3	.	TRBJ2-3	TGTGCCATCAGTGAGTCAGGGGAAACAGGGATTGCAGATACGCAGTATTTT	CAISESGETGIADTQYF
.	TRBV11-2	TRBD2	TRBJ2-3	TGTGCCAGCAGCCGGAGCGGGAGGTCAGATACGCAGTATTTT	CASSRSGRSDTQYF
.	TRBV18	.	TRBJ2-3	TGTGCCAGCTCACCACAAGATACGCAGTATTTT	CASSPQDTQYF
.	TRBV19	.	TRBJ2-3	TGTGCCAGTAGTACACAGAAGAATACGCAGTATTTT	CASSTQKNTQYF
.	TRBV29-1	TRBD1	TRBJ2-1	TGCAGCGTTGAAGATCTCGGGTGGACAGGGGACTACAATGAGCAGTTCTTC	CSVEDLGWTGDYNEQFF
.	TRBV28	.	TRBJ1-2	TGTGCCAGCAGTTTACACCCCTATGGCTACACCTTC	CASSLHPYGYTF
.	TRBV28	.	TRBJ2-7	TGTGCCAGCAGTCCGAGGCAGAGACCCAACGAGCAGTACTTC	CASSPRQRPNEQYF
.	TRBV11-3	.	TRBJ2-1	TGTGCCAGCAGCACATATAGGGGGGGTGAGCAGTTCTTC	CASSTYRGGEQFF
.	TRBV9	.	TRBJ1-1	TGTGCCAGCAGCGCGTTCCTAAAGAACACTGAAGCTTTCTTT	CASSAFLKNTEAFF
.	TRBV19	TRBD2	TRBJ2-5	TGTGCCAGTAGTATATGGTTGCTAGCGGGAGGGAATCAAGAGACCCAGTACTTC	CASSIWLLAGGNQETQYF
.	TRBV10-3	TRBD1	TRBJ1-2	TGTGCCATCAGTATTACAGGGGATGGCTACACCTTC	CAISITGDGYTF
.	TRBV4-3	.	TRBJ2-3	TGCGCCAGCAGCCAGGGGGCCTTACCTAGCACAGATACGCAGTATTTT	CASSQGALPSTDTQYF
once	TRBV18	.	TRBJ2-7	TGTGCCAGCTCACGAGACCGGGTGGAGCAGTACTTC	CASSRDRVEQYF
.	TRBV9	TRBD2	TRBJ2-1	TGTGCCAGCAGCGCGAGGGCTAGCGGGACTATAACTTACAATGAGCAGTTCTTC	CASSARASGTITYNEQFF
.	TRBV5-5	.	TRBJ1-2	TGTGCCAGCAGCCGGACAACGGATGGCTACACCTTC	CASSRTTDGYTF
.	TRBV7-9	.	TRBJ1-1	TGTGCCAGCAGCAAATACGGATTCCTAGGGGAAGCAGCTGAAGCTTTCTTT	CASSKYGFLGEAAEAFF
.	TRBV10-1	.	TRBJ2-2	TGCGCCAGCAGCTTACGATCTAACACCGGGGAGCTGTTTTTT	CASSLRSNTGELFF
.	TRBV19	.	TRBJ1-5	TGTGCCAGTAGTATGGGCTCAGCCAGGCAGCCCCAGCATTTT	CASSMGSARQPQHF
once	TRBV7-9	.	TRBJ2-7	TGTGCCAGCAGCTTAGCCCCGAAACAGGGCCCTATTATCTACGAGCAGTACTTC	CASSLAPKQGPIIYEQYF
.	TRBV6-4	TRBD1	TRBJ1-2	TGTGCCAGCAGTGGGCCGGGACAGGGGGCGGGGGGCTATGGCTACACCTTC	CASSGPGQGAGGYGYTF
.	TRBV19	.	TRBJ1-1	TGTGCCAGTAGTATTTCTGGGGGCCTGGGTGAAGCTTTCTTT	CASSISGGLGEAFF
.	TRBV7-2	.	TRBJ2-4	TGTGCCAGCAGCTTAAGATGGGGGTGGGGCAAAAACATTCAGTACTTC	CASSLRWGWGKNIQYF
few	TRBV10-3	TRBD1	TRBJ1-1	TGTGCCATCAGTGGGGACAGGGAGAGTGAAGCTTTCTTT	CAISGDRESEAFF
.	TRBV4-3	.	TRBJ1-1	TGCGCCAGCAGCCTCTGGGGAGGGTCGGGCACTGAAGCTTTCTTT	CASSLWGGSGTEAFF
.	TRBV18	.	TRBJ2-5	TGTGCCAGCTCACCGGATGGGACGGCCCAGTACTTC	CASSPDGTAQYF
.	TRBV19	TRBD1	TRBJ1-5	TGTGCCAGTAGTTCGCCCAAGCGGACAGGGAATAAACAGCCCCAGCATTTT	CASSSPKRTGNKQPQHF
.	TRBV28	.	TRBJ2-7	TGTGCCAGCAGTAGCCCCCGGTTCGTAGGGCAGTACTTC	CASSSPRFVGQYF
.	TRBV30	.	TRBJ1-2	TGTGCCTGGACCTCCCGGGATAGAGGTGGCTACACCTTC	CAWTSRDRGGYTF
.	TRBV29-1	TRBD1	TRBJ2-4	TGCAGCGTTGAGCAACCTCTGGGACAGGGCGGTAAAAACATTCAGTACTTC	CSVEQPLGQGGKNIQYF
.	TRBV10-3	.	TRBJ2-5	TGTGCCATCGGAAAACCAGAGACCCAGTACTTC	CAIGKPETQYF
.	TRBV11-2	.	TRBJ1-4	TGTGCCAGCAGCTTCGTCGGCGCAACTAATGAAAAACTGTTTTTT	CASSFVGATNEKLFF
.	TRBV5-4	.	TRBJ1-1	TGTGCCAGCAGCTTGGTGGGGGTGGAAGCTTTCTTT	CASSLVGVEAFF
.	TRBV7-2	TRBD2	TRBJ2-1	TGTGCCAGCAGCTTAGTGCTAGCGGGGCCTTACAATGAGCAGTTCTTC	CASSLVLAGPYNEQFF
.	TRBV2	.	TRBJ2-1	TGTGCCAGCAGTGAACGGGGCACTAGGTCCTACAATGAGCAGTTCTTC	CASSERGTRSYNEQFF
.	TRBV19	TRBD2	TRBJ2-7	TGTGCCAGTAGACTAGCGGGAGGCAGAGAGCAGTACTTC	CASRLAGGREQYF
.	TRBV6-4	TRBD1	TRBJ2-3	TGTGCCAGCAGCCACAGGGGAGCCACAGATACGCAGTATTTT	CASSHRGATDTQYF
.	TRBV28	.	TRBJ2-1	TGTGCCAGCAGTTTAGGTAATGAGCAGTTCTTC	CASSLGNEQFF
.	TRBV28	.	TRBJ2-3	TGTGCCAGCAGTTTGCAGGGTGGAGGCACAGATACGCAGTATTTT	CASSLQGGGTDTQYF
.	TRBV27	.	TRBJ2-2	TGTGCCAGCAGTTTATCGTGGCAGGGGACCGGGGAGCTGTTTTTT	CASSLSWQGTGELFF
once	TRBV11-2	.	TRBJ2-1	TGTGCCAGCAGCTTAGAACGGCAATTTGAGCAGTTCTTC	CASSLERQFEQFF
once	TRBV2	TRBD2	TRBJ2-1	TGTGCCAGCAGTGAAAGGGCTAGCGGTTCTTTCAATGAGCAGTTCTTC	CASSERASGSFNEQFF
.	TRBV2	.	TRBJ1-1	TGTGCCAGCAGCCGGGACGCAGGAACTGAAGCTTTCTTT	CASSRDAGTEAFF
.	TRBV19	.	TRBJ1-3	TGTGCCAGTAGTAGGACAGCCAGCTCTGGAAACACCATATATTTT	CASSRTASSGNTIYF
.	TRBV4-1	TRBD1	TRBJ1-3	TGCGCCAGCAGCACTCGGACAGGGGGAAACACCATATATTTT	CASSTRTGGNTIYF
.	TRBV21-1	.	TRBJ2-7	TGTGCCAGCAGCAAAGCTGACGAGCAGTACTTC	CASSKADEQYF
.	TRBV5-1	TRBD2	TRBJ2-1	TGCGCCAGCAGCTCGGCAGCGGGACTCGGTGAGCAGTTCTTC	CASSSAAGLGEQFF
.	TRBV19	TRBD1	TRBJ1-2	TGTGCCAGTACCCTCAGGGACAGCGGGGGCTACACCTTC	CASTLRDSGGYTF
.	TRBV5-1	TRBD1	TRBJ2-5	TGCGCCAGCAGCCGTTGGGGACAGGGTATCGAGGAGACCCAGTACTTC	CASSRWGQGIEETQYF